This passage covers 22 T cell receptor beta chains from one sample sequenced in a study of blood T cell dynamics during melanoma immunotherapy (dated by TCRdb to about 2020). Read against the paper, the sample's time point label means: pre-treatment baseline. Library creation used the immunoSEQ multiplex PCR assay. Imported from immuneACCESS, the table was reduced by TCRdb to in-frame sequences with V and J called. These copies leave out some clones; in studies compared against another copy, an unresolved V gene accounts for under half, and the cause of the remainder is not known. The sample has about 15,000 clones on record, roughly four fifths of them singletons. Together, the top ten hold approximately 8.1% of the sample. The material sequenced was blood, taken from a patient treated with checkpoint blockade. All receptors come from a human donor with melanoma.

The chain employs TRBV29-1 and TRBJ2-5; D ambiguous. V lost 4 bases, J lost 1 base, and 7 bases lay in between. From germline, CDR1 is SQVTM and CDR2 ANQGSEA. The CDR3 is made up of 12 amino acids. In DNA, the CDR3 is TGCAGCGTTGGCTTGGCCCAAGAGACCCAGTACTTC. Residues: CSVGLAQETQYF.

In DNA, the CDR3 is TGTGCCAGCAGTCCGTCGGGCGGCACAGATACGCAGTATTTT. Translating it yields CASSPSGGTDTQYF. The chain is built from TRBV6-4 and TRBJ2-3; unclear D gene. The length of the CDR3 is 14 residues. In germline, CDR1 is MRHNA, CDR2 SNTAGT. Trimming shortened V by 5 bases and J by 1 base, and 10 bases separated the two germline ends.

CDR3 coding DNA: TGTGCCAGCAGCCCCCAGGCTCACGAGCAGTACTTC. Translated, it gives CASSPQAHEQYF. This chain connects TRBV7-9 to TRBJ2-7; no reliable D call. The V gene's germline CDR1 is SEHNR and CDR2 FQNEAQ (reference sequence). This CDR3 contains 12 residues. Trimming cost V 5 bases and J 5 bases, with 10 bases left between them.

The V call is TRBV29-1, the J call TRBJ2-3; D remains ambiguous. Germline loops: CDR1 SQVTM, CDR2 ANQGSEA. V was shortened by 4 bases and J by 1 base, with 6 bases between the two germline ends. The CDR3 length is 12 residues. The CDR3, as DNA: TGCAGCGTTGGGCAGGGCACAGATACGCAGTATTTT. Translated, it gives CSVGQGTDTQYF.

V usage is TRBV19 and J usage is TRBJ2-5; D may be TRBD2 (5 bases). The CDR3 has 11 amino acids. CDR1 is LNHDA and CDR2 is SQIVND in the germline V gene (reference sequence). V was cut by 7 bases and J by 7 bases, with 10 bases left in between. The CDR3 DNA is TGTGCCAGTAAGGTCGGAGGGACCCAGTACTTC. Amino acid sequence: CASKVGGTQYF.

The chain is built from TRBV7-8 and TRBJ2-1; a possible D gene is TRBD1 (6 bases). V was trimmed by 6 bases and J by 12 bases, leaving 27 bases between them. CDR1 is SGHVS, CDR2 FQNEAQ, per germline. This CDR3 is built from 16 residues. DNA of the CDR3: TGTGCCAGCAGTCCCGGGCCGGGACACAACCCCTACGGGCAGTTCTTC. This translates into CASSPGPGHNPYGQFF.

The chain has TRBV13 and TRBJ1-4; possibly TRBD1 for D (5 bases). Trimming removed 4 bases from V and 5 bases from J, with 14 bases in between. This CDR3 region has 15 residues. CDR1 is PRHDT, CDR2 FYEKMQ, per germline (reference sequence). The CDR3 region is CASSSYGTRNEKLFF. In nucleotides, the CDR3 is TGTGCCAGCAGCTCTTATGGGACCAGAAATGAAAAACTGTTTTTT.

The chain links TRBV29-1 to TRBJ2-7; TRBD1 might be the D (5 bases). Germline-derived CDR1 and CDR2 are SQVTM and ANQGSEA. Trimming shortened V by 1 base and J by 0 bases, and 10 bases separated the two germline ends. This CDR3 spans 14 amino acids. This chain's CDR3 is CSVEATGSSYEQYF. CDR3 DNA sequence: TGCAGCGTTGAAGCCACAGGTTCCTCCTACGAGCAGTACTTC.

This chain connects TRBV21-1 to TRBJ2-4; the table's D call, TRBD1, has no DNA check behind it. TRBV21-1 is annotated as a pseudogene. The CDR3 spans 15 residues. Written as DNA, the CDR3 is TGTGCCAGCATTGGCAAAGCTCCAGGGCCAAACATTCAGTACTTC. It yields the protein CASIGKAPGPNIQYF.

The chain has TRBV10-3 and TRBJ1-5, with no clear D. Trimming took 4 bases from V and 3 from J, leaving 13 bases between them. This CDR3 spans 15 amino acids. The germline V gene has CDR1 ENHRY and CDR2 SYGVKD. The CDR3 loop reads CAISALGSSNQPQHF. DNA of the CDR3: TGTGCCATCAGTGCCCTGGGGTCGTCCAATCAGCCCCAGCATTTT.

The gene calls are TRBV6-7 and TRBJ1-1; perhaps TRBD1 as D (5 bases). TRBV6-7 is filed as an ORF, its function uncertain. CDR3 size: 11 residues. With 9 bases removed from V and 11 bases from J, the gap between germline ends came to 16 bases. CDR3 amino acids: CARFVERGAFF. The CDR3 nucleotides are TGTGCCAGGTTCGTGGAGAGGGGCGCTTTCTTT.

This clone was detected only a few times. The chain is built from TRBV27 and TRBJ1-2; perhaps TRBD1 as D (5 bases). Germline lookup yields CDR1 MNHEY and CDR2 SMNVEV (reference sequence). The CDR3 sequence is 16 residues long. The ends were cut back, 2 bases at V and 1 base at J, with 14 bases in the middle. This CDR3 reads CASSLSWGEVNYGYTF. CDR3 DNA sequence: TGTGCCAGCAGTTTAAGTTGGGGGGAAGTTAACTATGGCTACACCTTC.

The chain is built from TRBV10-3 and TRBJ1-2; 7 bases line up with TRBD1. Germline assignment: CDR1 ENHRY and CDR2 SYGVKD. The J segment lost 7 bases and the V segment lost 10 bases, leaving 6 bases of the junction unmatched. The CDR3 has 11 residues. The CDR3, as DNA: TGTGCCAGTACAGGGGTCTCTGGCTACACCTTC. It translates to CASTGVSGYTF.

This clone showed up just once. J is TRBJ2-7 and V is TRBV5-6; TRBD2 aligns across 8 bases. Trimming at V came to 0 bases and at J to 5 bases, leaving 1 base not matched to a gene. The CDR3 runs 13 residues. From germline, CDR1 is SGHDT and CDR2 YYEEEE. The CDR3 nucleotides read TGTGCCAGCAGCTTGGGAGCGGGAGACGAGCAGTACTTC. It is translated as CASSLGAGDEQYF. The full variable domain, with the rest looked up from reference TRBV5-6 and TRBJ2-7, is DAGVTQSPTHLIKTRGQQVTLRCSPKSGHDTVSWYQQALGQGPQFIFQYYEEEERQRGNFPDRFSGHQFPNYSSELNVNALLLGDSALYLCASSLGAGDEQYFGPGTRLTVT.

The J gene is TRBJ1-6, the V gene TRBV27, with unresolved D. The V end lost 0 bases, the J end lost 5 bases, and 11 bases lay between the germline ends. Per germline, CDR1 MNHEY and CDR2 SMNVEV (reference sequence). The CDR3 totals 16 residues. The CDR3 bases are TGTGCCAGCAGTTTATCGAATCGAGGTGATAATTCACCCCTCCACTTT. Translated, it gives CASSLSNRGDNSPLHF.

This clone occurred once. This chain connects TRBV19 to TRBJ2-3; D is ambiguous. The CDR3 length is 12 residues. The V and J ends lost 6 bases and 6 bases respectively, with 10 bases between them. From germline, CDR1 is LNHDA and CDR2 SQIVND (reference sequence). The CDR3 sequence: CASSNSLDTQYF. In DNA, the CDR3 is TGTGCCAGTAGCAACTCGCTGGATACGCAGTATTTT.

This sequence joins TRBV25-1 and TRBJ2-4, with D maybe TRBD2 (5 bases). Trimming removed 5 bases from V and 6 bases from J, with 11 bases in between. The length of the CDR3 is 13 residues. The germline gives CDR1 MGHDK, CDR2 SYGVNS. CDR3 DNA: TGTGCCAGCAGTTCCGGGATGGGAAACATTCAGTACTTC. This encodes CASSSGMGNIQYF.

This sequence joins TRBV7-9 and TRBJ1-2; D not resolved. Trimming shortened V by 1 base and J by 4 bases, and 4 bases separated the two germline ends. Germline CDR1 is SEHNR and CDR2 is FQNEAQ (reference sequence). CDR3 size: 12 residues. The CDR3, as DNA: TGTGCCAGCAGCTTAGATAGCTATGGCTACACCTTC. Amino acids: CASSLDSYGYTF.

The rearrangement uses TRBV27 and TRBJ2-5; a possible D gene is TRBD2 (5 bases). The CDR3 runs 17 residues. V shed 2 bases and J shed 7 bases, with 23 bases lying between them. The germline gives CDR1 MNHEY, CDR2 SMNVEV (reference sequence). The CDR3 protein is CASSLKPPDYGVWTQYF. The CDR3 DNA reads TGTGCCAGCAGTTTAAAGCCCCCAGACTACGGGGTGTGGACCCAGTACTTC.

The CDR3 DNA reads as TGTGCCAGCAGCCAAATAGCGGCTTCGCCTCTGATGGCCAACGTCCTGACTTTC. This sequence encodes CASSQIAASPLMANVLTF. The chain is built from TRBV5-5 and TRBJ2-6, with D possibly matching TRBD2 (6 bases). Germline V CDR1 and CDR2: SGHKS, YYEKEE (reference sequence). Trimming shortened V by 4 bases and J by 6 bases, and 23 bases separated the two germline ends. The CDR3 is 18 amino acids.

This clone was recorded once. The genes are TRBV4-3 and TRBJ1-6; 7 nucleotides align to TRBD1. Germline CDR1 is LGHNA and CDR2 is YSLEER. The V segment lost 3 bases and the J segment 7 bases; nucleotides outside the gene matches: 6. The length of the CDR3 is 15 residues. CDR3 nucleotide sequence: TGCGCCAGCAGCCAGAAGGGACAGCGGAATTCACCCCTCCACTTT. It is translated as CASSQKGQRNSPLHF.

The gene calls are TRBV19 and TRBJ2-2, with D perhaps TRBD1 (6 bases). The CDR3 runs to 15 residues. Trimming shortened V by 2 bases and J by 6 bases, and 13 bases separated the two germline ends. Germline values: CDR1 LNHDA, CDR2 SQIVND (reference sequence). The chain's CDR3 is CASSILQGTPGELFF. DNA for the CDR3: TGTGCCAGTAGTATATTACAGGGAACCCCCGGGGAGCTGTTTTTT.